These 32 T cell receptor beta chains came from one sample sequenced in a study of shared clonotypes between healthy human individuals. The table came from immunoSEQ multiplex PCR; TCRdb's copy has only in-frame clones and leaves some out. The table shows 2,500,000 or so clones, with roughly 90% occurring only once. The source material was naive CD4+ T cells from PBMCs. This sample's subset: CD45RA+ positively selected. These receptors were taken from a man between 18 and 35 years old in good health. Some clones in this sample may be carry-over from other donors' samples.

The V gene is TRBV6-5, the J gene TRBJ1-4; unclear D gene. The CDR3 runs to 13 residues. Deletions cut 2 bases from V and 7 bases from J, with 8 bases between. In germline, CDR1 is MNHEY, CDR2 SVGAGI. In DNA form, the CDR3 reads TGTGCCAGCAGTTACGGGTGGGGTGAAAAACTGTTTTTT. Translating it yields CASSYGWGEKLFF.

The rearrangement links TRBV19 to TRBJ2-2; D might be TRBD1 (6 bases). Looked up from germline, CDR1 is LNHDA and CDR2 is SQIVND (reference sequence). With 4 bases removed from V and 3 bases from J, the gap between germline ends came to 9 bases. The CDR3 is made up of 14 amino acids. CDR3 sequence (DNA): TGTGCCAGTAGTACCACAGGGTACACCGGGGAGCTGTTTTTT. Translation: CASSTTGYTGELFF. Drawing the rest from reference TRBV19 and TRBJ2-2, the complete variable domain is DGGITQSPKYLFRKEGQNVTLSCEQNLNHDAMYWYRQDPGQGLRLIYYSQIVNDFQKGDIAEGYSVSREKKESFPLTVTSAQKNPTAFYLCASSTTGYTGELFFGEGSRLTVL.

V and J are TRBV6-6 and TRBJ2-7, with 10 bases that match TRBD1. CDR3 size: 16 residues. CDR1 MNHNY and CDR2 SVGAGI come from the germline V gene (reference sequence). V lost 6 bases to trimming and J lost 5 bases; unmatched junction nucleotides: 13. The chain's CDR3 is CASRPSPGQGSHEQYF. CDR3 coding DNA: TGTGCCAGCAGACCCAGTCCGGGACAGGGGTCCCACGAGCAGTACTTC.

The CDR3 DNA follows: TGTGCCAGCAGCACAGGGGGCGCGAAAAATGAGCAGTTCTTC. Encoded protein: CASSTGGAKNEQFF. V usage is TRBV28 and J usage is TRBJ2-1, with 9 positions matching TRBD1. This CDR3 spans 14 amino acids. J gave up 7 bases and V 6 bases, and 7 bases lay outside the gene matches. Germline CDR1 MDHEN, CDR2 SYDVKM.

The CDR3 loop reads CASSPRGGHYEQYF. CDR3 bases: TGTGCCAGCAGCCCCCGGGGAGGGCACTACGAGCAGTACTTC. This chain connects TRBV7-2 to TRBJ2-7; 7 nucleotides match TRBD2. The CDR3 has 14 residues. The germline gives CDR1 SGHTA, CDR2 FQGNSA. V lost 5 bases and J lost 3; bases outside the gene matches: 7.

CDR3 in DNA: TGCGCCAGCAGCCCGGGACCCCCCTACAATGAGCAGTTCTTC. Protein: CASSPGPPYNEQFF. J is TRBJ2-1 and V is TRBV5-1, with D perhaps given as TRBD1 or TRBD2 (5 bases each). This CDR3 spans 14 amino acids. Germline CDR1 SGHRS, CDR2 YFSETQ. V lost 4 bases, J lost 2 bases, and 10 bases lay in between.

The CDR3 region is CASRPDRDTSSYNEQFF. DNA for the CDR3: TGTGCCAGCAGACCGGACAGGGACACGAGCTCCTACAATGAGCAGTTCTTC. The chain links TRBV7-8 to TRBJ2-1, with 8 bases fitting TRBD1. Germline trimming cut 6 bases from V and 0 bases from J; bases unmatched to any gene: 10. The CDR3 has 17 residues. CDR1 is SGHVS, CDR2 FQNEAQ, per germline.

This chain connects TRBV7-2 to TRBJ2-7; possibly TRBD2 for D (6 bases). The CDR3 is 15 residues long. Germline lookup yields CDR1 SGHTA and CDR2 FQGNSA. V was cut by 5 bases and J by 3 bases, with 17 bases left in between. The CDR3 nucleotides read TGTGCCAGCAGCCCCAGGAGATCAGCGGGCTACGAGCAGTACTTC. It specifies CASSPRRSAGYEQYF.

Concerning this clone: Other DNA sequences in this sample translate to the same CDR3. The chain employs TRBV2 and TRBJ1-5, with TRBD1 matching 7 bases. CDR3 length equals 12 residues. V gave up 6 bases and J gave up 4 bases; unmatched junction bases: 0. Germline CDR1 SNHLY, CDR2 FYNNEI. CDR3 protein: CASRQGNQPQHF. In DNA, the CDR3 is TGTGCCAGCAGACAGGGGAATCAGCCCCAGCATTTT.

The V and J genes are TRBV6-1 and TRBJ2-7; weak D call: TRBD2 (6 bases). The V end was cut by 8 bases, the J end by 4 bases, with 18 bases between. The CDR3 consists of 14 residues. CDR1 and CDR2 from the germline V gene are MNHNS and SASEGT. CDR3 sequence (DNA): TGTGCCAGCGAACGGGGGACGGGATTTTACGAGCAGTACTTC. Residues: CASERGTGFYEQYF.

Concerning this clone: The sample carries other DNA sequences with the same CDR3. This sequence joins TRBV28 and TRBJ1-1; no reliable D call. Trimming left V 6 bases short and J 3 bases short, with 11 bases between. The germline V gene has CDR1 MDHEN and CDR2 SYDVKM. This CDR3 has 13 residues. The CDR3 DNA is TGTGCCAGCAGCCCCGGCGGGTACACTGAAGCTTTCTTT. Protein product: CASSPGGYTEAFF.

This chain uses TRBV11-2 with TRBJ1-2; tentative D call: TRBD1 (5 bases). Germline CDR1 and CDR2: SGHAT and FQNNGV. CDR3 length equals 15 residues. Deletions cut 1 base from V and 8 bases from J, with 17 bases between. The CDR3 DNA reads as TGTGCCAGCAGCTTAGCCGGGGGAGTGGTGAAAGGCTACACCTTC. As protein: CASSLAGGVVKGYTF.

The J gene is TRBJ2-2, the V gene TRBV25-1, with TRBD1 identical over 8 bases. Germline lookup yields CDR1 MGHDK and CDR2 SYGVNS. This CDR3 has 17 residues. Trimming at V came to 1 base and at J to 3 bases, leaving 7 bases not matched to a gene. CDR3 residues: CASSELGQGGDTGELFF. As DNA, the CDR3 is TGTGCCAGCAGTGAATTAGGACAGGGCGGGGACACCGGGGAGCTGTTTTTT.

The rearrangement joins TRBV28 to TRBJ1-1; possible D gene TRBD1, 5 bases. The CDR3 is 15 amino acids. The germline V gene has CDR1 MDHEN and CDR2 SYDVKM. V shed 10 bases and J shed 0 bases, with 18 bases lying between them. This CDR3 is CAIARPGRVNTEAFF. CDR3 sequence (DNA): TGTGCCATCGCGAGACCGGGACGGGTGAACACTGAAGCTTTCTTT.

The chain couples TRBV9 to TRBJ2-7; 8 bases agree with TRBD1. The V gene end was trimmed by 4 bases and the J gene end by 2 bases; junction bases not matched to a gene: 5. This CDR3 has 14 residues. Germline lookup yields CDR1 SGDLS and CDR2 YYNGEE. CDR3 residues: CASSLGTGTYEQYF. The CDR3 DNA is TGTGCCAGCAGCCTTGGGACAGGAACCTACGAGCAGTACTTC.

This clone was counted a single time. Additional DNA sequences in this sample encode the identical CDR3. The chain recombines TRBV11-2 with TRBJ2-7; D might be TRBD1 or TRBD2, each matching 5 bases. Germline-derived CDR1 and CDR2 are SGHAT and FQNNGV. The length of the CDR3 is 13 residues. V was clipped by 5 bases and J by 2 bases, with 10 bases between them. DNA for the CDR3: TGTGCCAGCAGCCTGGGACCGGCCTACGAGCAGTACTTC. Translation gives CASSLGPAYEQYF. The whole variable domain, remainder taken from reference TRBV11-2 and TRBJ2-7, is EAGVAQSPRYKIIEKRQSVAFWCNPISGHATLYWYQQILGQGPKLLIQFQNNGVVDDSQLPKDRFSAERLKGVDSTLKIQPAKLEDSAVYLCASSLGPAYEQYFGPGTRLTVT.

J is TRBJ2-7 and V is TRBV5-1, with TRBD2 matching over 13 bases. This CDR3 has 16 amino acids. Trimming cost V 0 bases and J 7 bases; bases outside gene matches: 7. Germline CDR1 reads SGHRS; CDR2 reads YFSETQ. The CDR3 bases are TGCGCCAGCAGCTTGGGTGGGACTAGCGGGATCAGTGAGCAGTACTTC. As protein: CASSLGGTSGISEQYF.

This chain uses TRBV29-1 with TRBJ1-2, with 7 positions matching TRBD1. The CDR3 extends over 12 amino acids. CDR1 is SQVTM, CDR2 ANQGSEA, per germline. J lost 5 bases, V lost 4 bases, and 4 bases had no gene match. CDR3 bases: TGCAGCGTTGGGGACAGTCGGTATGGCTACACCTTC. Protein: CSVGDSRYGYTF.

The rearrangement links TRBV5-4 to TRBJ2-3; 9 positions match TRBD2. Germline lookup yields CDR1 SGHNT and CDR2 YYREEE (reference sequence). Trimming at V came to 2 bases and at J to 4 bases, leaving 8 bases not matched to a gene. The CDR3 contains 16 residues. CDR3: CASSLLASGTPDTQYF. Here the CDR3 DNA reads TGTGCCAGCAGCTTACTTGCTAGCGGGACCCCAGATACGCAGTATTTT.

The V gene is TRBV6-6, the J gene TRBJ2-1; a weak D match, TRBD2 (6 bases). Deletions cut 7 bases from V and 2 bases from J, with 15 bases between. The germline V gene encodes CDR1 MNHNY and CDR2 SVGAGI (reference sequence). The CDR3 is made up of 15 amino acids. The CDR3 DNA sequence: TGTGCCAGCACCCGGGGCGGGGTCCCCTACAATGAGCAGTTCTTC. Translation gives CASTRGGVPYNEQFF.

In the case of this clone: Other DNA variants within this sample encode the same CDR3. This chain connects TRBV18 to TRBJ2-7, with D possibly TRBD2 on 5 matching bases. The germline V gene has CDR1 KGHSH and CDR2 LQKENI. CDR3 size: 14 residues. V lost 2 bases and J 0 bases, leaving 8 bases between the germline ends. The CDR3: CASSPAGSSYEQYF. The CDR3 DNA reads TGTGCCAGCTCACCAGCGGGTAGCTCCTACGAGCAGTACTTC.

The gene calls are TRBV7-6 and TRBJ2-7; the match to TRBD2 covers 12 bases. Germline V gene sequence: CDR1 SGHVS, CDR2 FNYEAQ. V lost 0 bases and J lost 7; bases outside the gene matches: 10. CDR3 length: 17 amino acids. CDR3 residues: CASSLAGLAGGSGEQYF. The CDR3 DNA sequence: TGTGCCAGCAGCTTAGCAGGGCTAGCGGGAGGGTCAGGGGAGCAGTACTTC.

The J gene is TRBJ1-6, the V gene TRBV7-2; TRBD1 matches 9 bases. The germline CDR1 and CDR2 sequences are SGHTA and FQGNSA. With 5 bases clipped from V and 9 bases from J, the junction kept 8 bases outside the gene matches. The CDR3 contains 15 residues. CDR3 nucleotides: TGTGCCAGCAGCCCGGACGGGACAGGGACTTCACCCCTCCACTTT. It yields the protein CASSPDGTGTSPLHF.

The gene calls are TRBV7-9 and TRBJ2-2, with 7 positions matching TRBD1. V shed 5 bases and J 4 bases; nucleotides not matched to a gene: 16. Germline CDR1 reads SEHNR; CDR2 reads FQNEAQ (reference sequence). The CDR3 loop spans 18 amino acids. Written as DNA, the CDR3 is TGTGCCAGCAGCAAACGACAGGGTAGGGAATATCGCACCGGGGAGCTGTTTTTT. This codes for CASSKRQGREYRTGELFF.

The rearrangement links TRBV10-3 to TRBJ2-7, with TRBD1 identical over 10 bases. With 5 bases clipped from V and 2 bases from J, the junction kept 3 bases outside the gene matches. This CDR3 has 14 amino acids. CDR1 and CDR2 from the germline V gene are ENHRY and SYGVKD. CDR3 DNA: TGTGCCATCAGTCGCGGACAGGGGGCCTACGAGCAGTACTTC. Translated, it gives CAISRGQGAYEQYF.

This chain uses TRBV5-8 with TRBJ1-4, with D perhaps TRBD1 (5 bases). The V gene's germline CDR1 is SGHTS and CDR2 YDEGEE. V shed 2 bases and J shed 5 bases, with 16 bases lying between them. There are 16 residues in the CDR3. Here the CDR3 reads CASSFGSGALNEKLFF. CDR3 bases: TGTGCCAGCAGCTTCGGATCCGGGGCCTTAAATGAAAAACTGTTTTTT.

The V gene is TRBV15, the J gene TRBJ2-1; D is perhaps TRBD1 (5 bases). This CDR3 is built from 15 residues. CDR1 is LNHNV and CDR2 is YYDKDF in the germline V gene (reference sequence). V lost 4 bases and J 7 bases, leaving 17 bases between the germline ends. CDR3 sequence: CATSNRQGKENEQFF. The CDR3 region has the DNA TGTGCCACCAGCAACCGGCAGGGCAAGGAGAATGAGCAGTTCTTC.

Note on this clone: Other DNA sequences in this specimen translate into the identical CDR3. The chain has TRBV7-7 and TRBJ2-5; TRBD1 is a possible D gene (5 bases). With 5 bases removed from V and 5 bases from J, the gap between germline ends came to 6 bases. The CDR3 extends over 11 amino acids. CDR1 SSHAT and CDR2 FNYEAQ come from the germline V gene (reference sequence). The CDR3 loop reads CASSPGETQYF. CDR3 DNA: TGTGCCAGCAGCCCAGGGGAGACCCAGTACTTC.

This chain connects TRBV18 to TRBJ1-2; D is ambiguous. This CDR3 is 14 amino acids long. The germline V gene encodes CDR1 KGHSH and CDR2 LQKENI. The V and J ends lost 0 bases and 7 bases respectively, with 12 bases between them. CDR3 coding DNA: TGTGCCAGCTCACCACCGGATAGATCGGTTGGCTACACCTTC. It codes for CASSPPDRSVGYTF.

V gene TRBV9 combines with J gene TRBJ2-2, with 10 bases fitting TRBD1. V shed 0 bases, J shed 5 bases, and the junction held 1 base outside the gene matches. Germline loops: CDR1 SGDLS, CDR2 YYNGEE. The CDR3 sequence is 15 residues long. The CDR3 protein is CASSVGQGATGELFF. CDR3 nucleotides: TGTGCCAGCAGCGTAGGACAGGGGGCGACCGGGGAGCTGTTTTTT.

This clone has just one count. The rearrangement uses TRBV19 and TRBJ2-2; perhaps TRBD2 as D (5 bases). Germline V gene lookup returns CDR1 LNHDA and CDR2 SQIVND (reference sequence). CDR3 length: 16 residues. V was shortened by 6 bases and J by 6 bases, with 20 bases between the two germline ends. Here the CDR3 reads CASRARLERLAGELFF. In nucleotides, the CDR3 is TGTGCCAGTAGGGCCCGGCTAGAGCGGCTCGCCGGGGAGCTGTTTTTT.

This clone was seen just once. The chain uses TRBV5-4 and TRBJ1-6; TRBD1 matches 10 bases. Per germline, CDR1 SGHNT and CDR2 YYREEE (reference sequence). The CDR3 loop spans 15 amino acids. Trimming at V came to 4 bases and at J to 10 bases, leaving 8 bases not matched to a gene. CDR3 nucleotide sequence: TGTGCCAGCAGCCCAGGGGACAGGGGAAGGTCACCCCTCCACTTT. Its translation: CASSPGDRGRSPLHF.